A single sample is the source of the 28 T cell receptor beta chains below, sequenced in a study of blood T cell repertoires in COVID-19. Sequencing used immunoSEQ multiplex PCR; TCRdb keeps in-frame clones, though not all of them. The table lists 360,000 or so clones, 75% to 90% of them singletons. What was sequenced was PBMCs or T cells enriched from blood (not recorded which). These receptors were taken from a woman aged 45-60 years who had recovered from COVID-19.

The rearrangement joins TRBV13 to TRBJ2-3; 12 positions match TRBD2. This CDR3 spans 15 amino acids. The V and J ends lost 6 bases and 5 bases, in that order; junction bases with no gene match: 6. CDR1 is PRHDT, CDR2 FYEKMQ, per germline (reference sequence). CDR3 loop: CASSSLAGGLDTQYF. The CDR3, as DNA: TGTGCCAGCAGTTCCCTAGCGGGAGGGCTAGATACGCAGTATTTT.

J is TRBJ2-1 and V is TRBV2, with unresolved D. Trimming stripped 6 bases from V and 9 bases from J, with 12 bases between. The germline gives CDR1 SNHLY, CDR2 FYNNEI. The CDR3 totals 12 residues. The CDR3: CASRSSVAEQFF. The CDR3 nucleotides are TGTGCCAGCAGGTCCTCCGTAGCTGAGCAGTTCTTC.

V usage is TRBV6-2 or TRBV6-3 and J usage is TRBJ1-2, with D maybe TRBD1 (6 bases). CDR3 length: 14 residues. Germline CDR1 reads MNHEY; CDR2 reads SVGEGT. Deletions cut 0 bases from V and 5 bases from J, with 10 bases between. DNA of the CDR3: TGTGCCAGCAGTTACTCGGACCAGGGGTATGGCTACACCTTC. This codes for CASSYSDQGYGYTF.

The rearrangement joins TRBV30 to TRBJ2-7; a weak D match, TRBD2 (6 bases). V was shortened by 0 bases and J by 6 bases, with 12 bases between the two germline ends. The V gene's germline CDR1 is GTSNPN and CDR2 SVGIG (reference sequence). The CDR3 length is 13 residues. The CDR3 loop is CAWSVRENGEQYF. The CDR3 DNA reads as TGTGCCTGGAGTGTACGGGAGAACGGCGAGCAGTACTTC.

V is TRBV6-5 and J is TRBJ1-1; 8 bases match TRBD1. V trimming: 10 bases; J trimming: 4 bases; junction bases outside the gene matches: 11. The germline CDR1 and CDR2 sequences are MNHEY and SVGAGI. The CDR3 covers 14 residues. CDR3 bases: TGTGCCACCTTCCCAGACAGGGGAGTCACTGAAGCTTTCTTT. Its translation: CATFPDRGVTEAFF.

The rearrangement joins TRBV11-3 to TRBJ1-1; D may be TRBD1 (6 bases). CDR1 and CDR2 (germline): SGHNT, YENEEA. CDR3 length equals 18 residues. V shed 5 bases and J shed 1 base, with 23 bases lying between them. CDR3 residues: CASSPRDTRFDRNTEAFF. Here the CDR3 DNA reads TGTGCCAGCAGCCCCAGGGACACGAGGTTTGACAGGAACACTGAAGCTTTCTTT.

The count of this clone is one. The chain combines TRBV5-1 with TRBJ1-6; D might be TRBD1 (5 bases). This CDR3 has 16 amino acids. Per germline, CDR1 SGHRS and CDR2 YFSETQ. Between the trimmed V and J ends, which lost 1 base and 7 bases, there was a span of 15 bases. For the CDR3, the DNA is TGCGCCAGCAGCTTGACATCGGGCAGGGTGAATTCACCCCTCCACTTT. It translates to CASSLTSGRVNSPLHF. The entire variable domain, with the rest obtained from reference TRBV5-1 and TRBJ1-6, is as follows: KAGVTQTPRYLIKTRGQQVTLSCSPISGHRSVSWYQQTPGQGLQFLFEYFSETQRNKGNFPGRFSGRQFSNSRSEMNVSTLELGDSALYLCASSLTSGRVNSPLHFGNGTRLTVT.

This sequence joins TRBV9 and TRBJ2-3, with D unresolved. V was pared by 5 bases and J by 4 bases, with 11 bases between. CDR1 is SGDLS, CDR2 YYNGEE, per germline. The CDR3 loop spans 13 amino acids. The CDR3 DNA sequence: TGTGCCAGCAGACCCGCGAGCGCAGATACGCAGTATTTT. Translated: CASRPASADTQYF.

This chain uses TRBV5-1 with TRBJ2-3, with D tentatively TRBD1 (5 bases). Germline V gives CDR1 SGHRS, CDR2 YFSETQ. The CDR3 loop spans 15 amino acids. The V gene lost 2 bases and the J gene lost 1 base, with 11 bases spanning the gap. CDR3 loop: CASSLKLQGTDTQYF. The CDR3 DNA reads as TGCGCCAGCAGCTTAAAATTACAGGGCACAGATACGCAGTATTTT.

The J gene is TRBJ2-1, the V gene TRBV7-8; weak D call: TRBD1 (5 bases). Germline assignment: CDR1 SGHVS and CDR2 FQNEAQ. V was trimmed by 5 bases and J by 9 bases, leaving 14 bases between them. This CDR3 is 13 amino acids long. The CDR3 protein is CASSRGLTVEQFF. CDR3 sequence (DNA): TGTGCCAGCAGCCGAGGCCTGACAGTTGAGCAGTTCTTC.

V is TRBV12-3 or TRBV12-4 and J is TRBJ1-4; D gene ambiguous. The CDR3 sequence is 12 residues long. The V gene lost 6 bases and the J gene lost 6 bases, with 8 bases spanning the gap. The CDR3 sequence: CASSLRYEKLFF. CDR3 coding DNA: TGTGCCAGCAGCTTGCGTTATGAAAAACTGTTTTTT.

V usage is TRBV30 and J usage is TRBJ2-3; 13 bases line up with TRBD2. The germline V gene encodes CDR1 GTSNPN and CDR2 SVGIG (reference sequence). The CDR3 runs 17 residues. After removal of 0 bases from V and 0 bases from J, the junction contained 3 bases not matched to a gene. CDR3 DNA: TGTGCCTGGAGTGTACGGGGACTAGCGGGGAGCACAGATACGCAGTATTTT. Translated, it gives CAWSVRGLAGSTDTQYF.

V is TRBV5-6 and J is TRBJ1-1; tentative D call: TRBD1 (5 bases). Deletions cut 3 bases from V and 5 bases from J, with 17 bases between. This CDR3 has 15 amino acids. Germline assignment: CDR1 SGHDT and CDR2 YYEEEE. In DNA, the CDR3 is TGTGCCAGCAGCTCGAAGGCGGGACGAGTTACTGAAGCTTTCTTT. Its translation is CASSSKAGRVTEAFF.

This chain uses TRBV18 with TRBJ1-3; D possibly corresponds to TRBD1 (6 bases). From germline, CDR1 is KGHSH and CDR2 LQKENI. There are 17 residues in the CDR3. V lost 4 bases and J lost 0, with 16 bases in between. CDR3 sequence (DNA): TGTGCCAGCTCACAACAGCCAGGGGTCAGCTCTGGAAACACCATATATTTT. Translation: CASSQQPGVSSGNTIYF.

With regard to this clone: Other DNA sequences from this sample encode an identical CDR3 as well. The chain joins TRBV7-2 to TRBJ2-5; D perhaps matches TRBD1 (5 bases). In germline, CDR1 is SGHTA, CDR2 FQGNSA. This CDR3 is 13 amino acids long. V was cut by 5 bases and J by 3 bases, with 10 bases left in between. The CDR3 loop reads CASSTDRKETQYF. The CDR3 bases are TGTGCCAGCAGCACAGACAGAAAAGAGACCCAGTACTTC.

The V and J genes are TRBV27 and TRBJ2-5; weak D call: TRBD2 (6 bases). V lost 5 bases and J lost 5, with 21 bases in between. The CDR3 spans 16 residues. Germline lookup yields CDR1 MNHEY and CDR2 SMNVEV (reference sequence). DNA of the CDR3: TGTGCCAGCAGTCTCTTAGTGGGAGGCCTGAGGGAGACCCAGTACTTC. Residues: CASSLLVGGLRETQYF.

This chain uses TRBV6-1 with TRBJ2-1; 15 bases match TRBD2. Losses at the gene ends were 2 bases for V and 13 bases for J; bases not matched to a gene: 6. In germline, CDR1 is MNHNS, CDR2 SASEGT. The length of the CDR3 is 15 residues. The CDR3 nucleotides read TGTGCCAGCAGTGAAATGGGGACTAGCGGGGGGTCACAGTTCTTC. It encodes CASSEMGTSGGSQFF.

The gene calls are TRBV6-2 or TRBV6-3 and TRBJ1-1, with TRBD1 as a possible D gene (6 bases). The CDR3 is 16 residues long. Germline-derived CDR1 and CDR2 are MNHEY and SVGEGT. V was shortened by 5 bases and J by 1 base, with 17 bases between the two germline ends. The CDR3 DNA sequence: TGTGCCAGCAGTCGCCAAGGGGGTACGGGGAACACTGAAGCTTTCTTT. Amino acids: CASSRQGGTGNTEAFF.

J is TRBJ1-2 and V is TRBV30; no clear D gene. The CDR3 loop spans 13 amino acids. The V and J ends lost 0 bases and 5 bases respectively, with 10 bases between them. The germline V gene encodes CDR1 GTSNPN and CDR2 SVGIG (reference sequence). CDR3: CAWSVLTGYGYTF. The CDR3 nucleotides read TGTGCCTGGAGTGTATTGACCGGGTATGGCTACACCTTC.

V is TRBV7-8 and J is TRBJ1-2; the match to TRBD1 covers 9 bases. Germline CDR1 is SGHVS and CDR2 is FQNEAQ. V lost 5 bases, J lost 5 bases, and 9 bases stayed unmatched. The CDR3 runs 15 residues. The CDR3 DNA follows: TGTGCCAGCAGCCCATCCCTGACAGGGGGTTATGGCTACACCTTC. It is translated as CASSPSLTGGYGYTF.

The rearrangement uses TRBV6-1 and TRBJ1-2; perhaps TRBD1 as D (6 bases). The germline V and J ends were trimmed by 3 bases and 8 bases, with 16 bases remaining between them. From germline, CDR1 is MNHNS and CDR2 SASEGT. This CDR3 is 14 amino acids long. CDR3 region: CASSDLTAQGGYTF. Written as DNA, the CDR3 is TGTGCCAGCAGTGACCTGACAGCCCAGGGGGGCTACACCTTC.

This sequence joins TRBV5-1 and TRBJ2-3; 10 bases agree with TRBD2. The CDR3 loop spans 15 amino acids. The germline V gene encodes CDR1 SGHRS and CDR2 YFSETQ. The V and J ends lost 4 bases and 0 bases, in that order; junction bases with no gene match: 2. In DNA form, the CDR3 reads TGCGCCAGCAGCGTTAGCGGGGGGAGCACAGATACGCAGTATTTT. Translated, it gives CASSVSGGSTDTQYF. Combining the CDR3 with reference TRBV5-1 and TRBJ2-3 gives the whole variable domain KAGVTQTPRYLIKTRGQQVTLSCSPISGHRSVSWYQQTPGQGLQFLFEYFSETQRNKGNFPGRFSGRQFSNSRSEMNVSTLELGDSALYLCASSVSGGSTDTQYFGPGTRLTVL.

V usage is TRBV9 and J usage is TRBJ2-1, with 12 bases lining up with TRBD1. Germline trimming cut 4 bases from V and 1 base from J; bases unmatched to any gene: 9. The CDR3 is 18 residues long. CDR1 is SGDLS and CDR2 is YYNGEE in the germline V gene. CDR3 in DNA: TGTGCCAGCAGCCCGGGACAGGGGGCAGGGAGTTCCTACAATGAGCAGTTCTTC. Encoded protein: CASSPGQGAGSSYNEQFF. The complete variable domain, with remaining parts taken from reference TRBV9 and TRBJ2-1, reads DSGVTQTPKHLITATGQRVTLRCSPRSGDLSVYWYQQSLDQGLQFLIQYYNGEERAKGNILERFSAQQFPDLHSELNLSSLELGDSALYFCASSPGQGAGSSYNEQFFGPGTRLTVL.

The chain is built from TRBV23-1 and TRBJ2-2; D may be TRBD1 (6 bases). TRBV23-1 is labeled an ORF, and its function is uncertain. The CDR3 consists of 16 residues. Between the trimmed V and J ends, which lost 1 base and 4 bases, there was a span of 13 bases. CDR3 region: CASSQWRGQLTGELFF. The CDR3 DNA sequence: TGCGCCAGCAGTCAATGGCGCGGACAGCTCACCGGGGAGCTGTTTTTT.

The V gene is TRBV3-1 (or the pseudogene TRBV3-2), the J gene TRBJ2-7; TRBD2 matches at 10 bases. The CDR3 totals 17 residues. V shed 1 base, J shed 4 bases, and the junction held 10 bases outside the gene matches. CDR1 is LGHDT and CDR2 is YNNKEL in the germline V gene (reference sequence). CDR3 DNA sequence: TGTGCCAGCAGCCAAGCCTTGTCAGCGGGGGGGACTTACGAGCAGTACTTC. As protein: CASSQALSAGGTYEQYF.

The gene calls are TRBV7-9 and TRBJ2-5; the match to TRBD2 covers 8 bases. With 1 base clipped from V and 7 bases from J, the junction kept 14 bases outside the gene matches. CDR1 and CDR2 from the germline V gene are SEHNR and FQNEAQ (reference sequence). The CDR3 is 17 residues long. Written as DNA, the CDR3 is TGTGCCAGCAGCTTAGTGGAGCTAGCGGGCGTTCATTTGACCCAGTACTTC. Translated, it gives CASSLVELAGVHLTQYF.

Notes on this clone: Distinct nucleotide sequences in the sample also encode this CDR3. The gene calls are TRBV19 and TRBJ1-1; 8 nucleotides align to TRBD1. The CDR3 has 14 amino acids. The germline CDR1 and CDR2 sequences are LNHDA and SQIVND (reference sequence). V dropped 5 bases and J dropped 5; count of bases not matched to a gene: 7. DNA for the CDR3: TGTGCCAGTAGTGCAATCCAGGGGGCGACTGAAGCTTTCTTT. The encoded protein is CASSAIQGATEAFF.

Details on this clone: At one of its ends the junction is not consistent with the germline gene, which may arise from a read error. CDR3 DNA sequence: TGTGCCAGCACCCTCTTCCGGGGACTAGAAGATTTC. It is translated as CASTLFRGLEDF. The chain recombines TRBV5-8 with TRBJ2-7; TRBD2 agrees at 8 bases. This CDR3 has 12 residues. Germline-derived CDR1 and CDR2 are SGHTS and YDEGEE. Using reference TRBV5-8 and TRBJ2-7 for the parts outside the CDR3, the full variable domain is EAGVTQSPTHLIKTRGQQATLRCSPISGHTSVYWYQQALGLGLQFLLWYDEGEERNRGNFPPRFSGRQFPNYSSELNVNALELEDSALYLCASTLFRGLEDFGPGTRLTVT.